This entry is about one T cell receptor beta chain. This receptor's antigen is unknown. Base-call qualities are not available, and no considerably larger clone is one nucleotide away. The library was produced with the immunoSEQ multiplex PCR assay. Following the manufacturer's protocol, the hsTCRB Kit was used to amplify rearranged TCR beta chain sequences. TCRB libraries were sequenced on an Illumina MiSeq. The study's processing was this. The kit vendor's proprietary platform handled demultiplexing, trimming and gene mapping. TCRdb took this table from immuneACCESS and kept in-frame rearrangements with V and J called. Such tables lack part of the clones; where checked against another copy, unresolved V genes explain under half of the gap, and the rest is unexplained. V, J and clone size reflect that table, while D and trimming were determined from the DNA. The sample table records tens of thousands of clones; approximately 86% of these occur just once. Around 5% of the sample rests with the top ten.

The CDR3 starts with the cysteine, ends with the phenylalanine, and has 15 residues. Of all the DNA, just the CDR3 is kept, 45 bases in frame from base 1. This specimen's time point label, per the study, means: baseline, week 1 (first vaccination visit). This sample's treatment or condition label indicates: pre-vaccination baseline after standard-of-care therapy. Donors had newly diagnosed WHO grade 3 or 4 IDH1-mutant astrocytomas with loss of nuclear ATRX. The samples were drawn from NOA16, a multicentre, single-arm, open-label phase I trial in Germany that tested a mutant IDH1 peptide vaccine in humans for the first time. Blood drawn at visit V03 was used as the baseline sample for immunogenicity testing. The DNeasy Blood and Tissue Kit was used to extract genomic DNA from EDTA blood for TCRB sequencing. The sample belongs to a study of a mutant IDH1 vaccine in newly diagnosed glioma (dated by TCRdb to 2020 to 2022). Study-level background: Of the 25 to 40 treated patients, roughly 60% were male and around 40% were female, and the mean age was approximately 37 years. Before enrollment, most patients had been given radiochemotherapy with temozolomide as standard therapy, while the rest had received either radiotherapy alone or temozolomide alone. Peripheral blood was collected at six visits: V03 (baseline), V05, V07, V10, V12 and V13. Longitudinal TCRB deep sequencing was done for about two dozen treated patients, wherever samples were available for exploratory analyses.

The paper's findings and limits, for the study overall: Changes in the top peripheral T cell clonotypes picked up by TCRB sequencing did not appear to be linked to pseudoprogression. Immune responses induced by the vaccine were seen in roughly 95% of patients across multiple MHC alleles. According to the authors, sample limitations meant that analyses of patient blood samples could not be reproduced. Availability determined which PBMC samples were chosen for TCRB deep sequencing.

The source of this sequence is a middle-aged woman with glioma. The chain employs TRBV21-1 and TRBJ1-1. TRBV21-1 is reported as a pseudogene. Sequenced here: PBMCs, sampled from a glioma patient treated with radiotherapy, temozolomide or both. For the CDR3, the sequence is CASSKEDWLNTEAFF. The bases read TGTGCCAGCAGCAAAGAAGACTGGTTGAACACTGAAGCTTTCTTT.